Reported below is one T cell receptor beta chain. Molecular barcoding with unique molecular identifiers was used for the TCRbeta library. TCRdb ran MiXCR on the PCR reads and lists one entry per CDR3 protein. This table holds over 100,000 distinct CDR3 sequences, under 13% found once. This CDR3 spans 17 amino acids. Trimming left V 4 bases short and J 0 bases short, with 16 bases between. Looked up from germline, CDR1 is SNHLY and CDR2 is FYNNEI. The sample comes from a study of T-cell reconstitution after alpha-beta-depleted transplantation in children. V is TRBV2 and J is TRBJ2-1; D remains ambiguous. The sample in question was PBMCs, obtained before TCRalphabeta/CD19-depleted stem cell transplant. This TCR came from a boy younger than 10 with acute lymphoblastic leukemia, due to receive a stem cell transplant. CDR3 bases: TGTGCCAGCAGTGTGTCCAGCGCCATCAGCTCCTACAATGAGCAGTTCTTC. This gives the protein CASSVSSAISSYNEQFF.